This T cell receptor (beta chain) was identified in a study of CD8 T cells in ankylosing spondylitis. Overall study results and limits: Apparently characteristic of ankylosing spondylitis blood was a TCR beta motif (about eight highly homologous variants). According to the report, clones linked to the disease were significantly enriched in matched synovial fluid samples taken from ankylosing spondylitis patients.

This clonotype was seen a few times. What it binds is unknown. Trimming removed 2 bases at V and 8 bases at J, with 12 bases between. The CDR3 covers 13 residues. The germline gives CDR1 SGHNT, CDR2 YYREEE (reference sequence). The TCR beta libraries were generated through quantitative 5'-RACE incorporating molecular barcodes. In TCRdb, the 5' RACE reads were re-called with MiXCR into one record per CDR3 protein. The sample contains about 700,000 distinct CDR3 sequences, around 19% of which appear only once. Sequencing input: blood, either unsorted or a sorted T cell fraction (not recorded which). The TCR was taken from a male donor with ankylosing spondylitis. J is TRBJ2-3 and V is TRBV5-4; D gene ambiguous. CDR3 in DNA: TGTGCCAGCAGCTTTCCGCCAGAAGGTACGCAGTATTTT. Translation gives CASSFPPEGTQYF.